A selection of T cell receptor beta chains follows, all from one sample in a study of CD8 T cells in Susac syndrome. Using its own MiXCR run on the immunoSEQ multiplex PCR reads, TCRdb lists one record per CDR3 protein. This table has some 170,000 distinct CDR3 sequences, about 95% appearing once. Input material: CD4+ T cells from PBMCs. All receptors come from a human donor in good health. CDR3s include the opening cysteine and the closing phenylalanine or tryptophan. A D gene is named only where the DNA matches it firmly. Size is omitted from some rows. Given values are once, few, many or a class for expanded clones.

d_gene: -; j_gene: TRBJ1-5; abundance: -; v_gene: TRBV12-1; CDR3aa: CASSLGCQPQHF; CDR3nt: TGTGCCAGCAGCTTAGGCTGTCAGCCCCAGCATTTT
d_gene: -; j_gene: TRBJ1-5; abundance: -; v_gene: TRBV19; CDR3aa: CASSLGGPHNQPQHF; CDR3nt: TGTGCCAGTTCACTCGGTGGGCCCCATAATCAGCCCCAGCATTTT
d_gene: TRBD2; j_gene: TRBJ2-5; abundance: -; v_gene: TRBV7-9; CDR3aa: CASSPGLAAQETQYF; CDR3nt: TGTGCCAGCAGCCCGGGACTAGCGGCTCAAGAGACCCAGTACTTC
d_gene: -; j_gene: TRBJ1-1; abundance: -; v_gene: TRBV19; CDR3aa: CASSMNRNTEAFF; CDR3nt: TGTGCCAGTAGTATGAACAGGAACACTGAAGCTTTCTTT
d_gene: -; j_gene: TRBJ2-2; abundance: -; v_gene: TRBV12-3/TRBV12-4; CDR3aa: CASSFSVTGELFF; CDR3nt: TGTGCCAGCAGTTTTTCGGTCACCGGGGAGCTGTTTTTT
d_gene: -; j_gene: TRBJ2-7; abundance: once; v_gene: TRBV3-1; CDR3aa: CASSQESGNPYEQYF; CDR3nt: TGTGCCAGCAGCCAAGAATCAGGAAACCCCTACGAGCAGTACTTC
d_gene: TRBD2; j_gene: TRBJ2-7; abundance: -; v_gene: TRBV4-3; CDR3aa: CASSQTRTSGSPEQYF; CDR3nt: TGCGCCAGCAGCCAAACCCGGACTAGCGGGAGTCCGGAGCAGTACTTC
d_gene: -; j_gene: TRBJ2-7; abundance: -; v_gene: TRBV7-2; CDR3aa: CASSFMVGTYEQYF; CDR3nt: TGTGCCAGCAGCTTTATGGTCGGCACCTACGAGCAGTACTTC
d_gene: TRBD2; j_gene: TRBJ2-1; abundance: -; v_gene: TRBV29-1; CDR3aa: CSGRVAGVLNEQFF; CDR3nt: TGCAGCGGGAGGGTAGCGGGAGTCCTCAATGAGCAGTTCTTC
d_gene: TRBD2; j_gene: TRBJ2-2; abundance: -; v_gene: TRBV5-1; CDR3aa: CASSLDSGSNTGELFF; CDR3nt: TGCGCCAGCAGCTTGGATAGCGGGTCGAACACCGGGGAGCTGTTTTTT
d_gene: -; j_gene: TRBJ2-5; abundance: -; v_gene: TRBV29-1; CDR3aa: CSVESPQKTQYF; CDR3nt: TGCAGCGTTGAATCACCCCAAAAGACCCAGTACTTC
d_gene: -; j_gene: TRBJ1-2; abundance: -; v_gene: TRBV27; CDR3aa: CASSPDRTGGYTF; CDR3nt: TGTGCCAGCAGCCCGGACAGAACGGGGGGCTACACCTTC
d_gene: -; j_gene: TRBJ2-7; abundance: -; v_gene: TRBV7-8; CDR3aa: CASSLGRASSYEQYF; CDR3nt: TGTGCCAGCAGCTTAGGCAGGGCGAGCTCCTACGAGCAGTACTTC
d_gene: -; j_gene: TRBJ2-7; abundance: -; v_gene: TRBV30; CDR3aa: CAWSVQPTGEQYF; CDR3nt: TGTGCCTGGAGTGTACAACCGACGGGCGAGCAGTACTTC
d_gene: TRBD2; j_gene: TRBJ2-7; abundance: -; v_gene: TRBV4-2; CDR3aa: CASSQLTGTIGHEQYF; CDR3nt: TGTGCCAGCAGCCAACTCACCGGGACTATCGGCCACGAGCAGTACTTC
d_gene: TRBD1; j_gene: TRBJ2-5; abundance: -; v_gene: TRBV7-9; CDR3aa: CASERGGVETQYF; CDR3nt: TGTGCCAGCGAAAGAGGGGGCGTCGAGACCCAGTACTTC
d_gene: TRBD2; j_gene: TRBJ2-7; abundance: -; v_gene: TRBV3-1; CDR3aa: CASSSRGGSYEQYF; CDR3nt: TGTGCCAGCAGCTCCCGGGGGGGATCCTACGAGCAGTACTTC
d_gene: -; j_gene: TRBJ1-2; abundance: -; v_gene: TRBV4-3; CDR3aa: CASSQNPNYGYTF; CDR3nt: TGCGCCAGCAGCCAGAACCCAAACTATGGCTACACCTTC
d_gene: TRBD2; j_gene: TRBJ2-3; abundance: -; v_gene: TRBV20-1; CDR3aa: CSVSGRLGTDTQYF; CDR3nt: TGCAGTGTTAGCGGGAGATTAGGGACAGATACGCAGTATTTT
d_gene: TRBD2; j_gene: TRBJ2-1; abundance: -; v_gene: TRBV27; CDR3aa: CASSFPAGEQFF; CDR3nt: TGTGCCAGCAGTTTCCCCGCGGGAGAACAGTTCTTC
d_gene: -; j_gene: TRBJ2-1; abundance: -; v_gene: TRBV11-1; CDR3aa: CASSLGVASYNEQFF; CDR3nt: TGTGCCAGCAGCTTAGGGGTGGCGTCCTACAATGAGCAGTTCTTC
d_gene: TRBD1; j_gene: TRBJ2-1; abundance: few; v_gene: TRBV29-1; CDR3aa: CSGGQASYNEQFF; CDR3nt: TGCAGCGGGGGACAGGCGTCCTACAATGAGCAGTTCTTC
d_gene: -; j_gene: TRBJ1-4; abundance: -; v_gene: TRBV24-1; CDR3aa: CATSGRTDEKLFF; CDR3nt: TGTGCCACCAGTGGCCGCACTGATGAAAAACTGTTTTTT
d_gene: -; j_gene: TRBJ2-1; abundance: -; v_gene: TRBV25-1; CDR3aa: CASSTRFF; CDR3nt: TGTGCCAGCAGTACGAGGTTCTTC
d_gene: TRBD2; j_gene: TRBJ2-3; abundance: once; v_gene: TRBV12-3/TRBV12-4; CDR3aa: CASSPGTSGTGGTQYF; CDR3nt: TGTGCCAGCAGTCCCGGGACTAGCGGGACGGGGGGAACGCAGTATTTT
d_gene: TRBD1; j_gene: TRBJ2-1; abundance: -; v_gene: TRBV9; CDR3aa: CASSVARGPEQFF; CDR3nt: TGTGCCAGCAGCGTAGCGAGGGGGCCTGAGCAGTTCTTC
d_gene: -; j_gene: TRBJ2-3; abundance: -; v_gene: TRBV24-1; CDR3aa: CATSDLVADTQYF; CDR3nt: TGTGCCACCAGTGATTTAGTGGCAGATACGCAGTATTTT
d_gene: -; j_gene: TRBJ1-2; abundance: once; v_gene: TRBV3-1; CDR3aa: CASSPGSGTREGYTF; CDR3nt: TGTGCCAGCAGCCCAGGGAGCGGCACAAGGGAGGGCTACACCTTC
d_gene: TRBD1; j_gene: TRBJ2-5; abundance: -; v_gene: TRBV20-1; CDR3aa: CSARDPGGRGETQYF; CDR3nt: TGCAGTGCTAGAGATCCAGGCGGCAGGGGGGAGACCCAGTACTTC
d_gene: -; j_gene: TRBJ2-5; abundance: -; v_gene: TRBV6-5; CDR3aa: CASSGGVSGETQYF; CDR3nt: TGTGCCAGCAGCGGCGGGGTCTCGGGGGAGACCCAGTACTTC
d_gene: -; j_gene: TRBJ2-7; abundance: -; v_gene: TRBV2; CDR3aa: CASSELGDHEQYF; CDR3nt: TGTGCCAGCAGTGAATTGGGGGACCACGAGCAGTACTTC
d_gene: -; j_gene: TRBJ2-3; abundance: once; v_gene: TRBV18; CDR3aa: CASSPVPSTDTQYF; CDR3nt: TGTGCCAGCTCACCGGTCCCGAGCACAGATACGCAGTATTTT
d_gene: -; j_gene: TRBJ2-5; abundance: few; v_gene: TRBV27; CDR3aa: CASSSETQYF; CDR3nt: TGTGCCAGCAGTTCAGAGACCCAGTACTTC
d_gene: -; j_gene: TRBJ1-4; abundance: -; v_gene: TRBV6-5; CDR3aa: CASHSGAWDEKLFF; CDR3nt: TGTGCCAGCCATTCGGGGGCCTGGGATGAAAAACTGTTTTTT
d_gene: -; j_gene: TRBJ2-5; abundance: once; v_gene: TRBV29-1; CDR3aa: CSVEDIALRETQYF; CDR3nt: TGCAGCGTTGAAGATATTGCTCTCCGGGAGACCCAGTACTTC
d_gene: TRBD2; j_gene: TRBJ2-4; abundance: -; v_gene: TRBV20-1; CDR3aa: CSARKGSGSDIQYF; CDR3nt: TGCAGTGCTAGGAAGGGTAGCGGGAGTGACATTCAGTACTTC
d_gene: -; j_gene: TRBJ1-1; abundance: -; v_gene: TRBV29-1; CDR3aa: CSVVRGADEAFF; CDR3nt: TGCAGCGTTGTGCGAGGGGCTGATGAAGCTTTCTTT
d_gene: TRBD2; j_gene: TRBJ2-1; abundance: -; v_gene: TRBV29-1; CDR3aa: CSVQRGSYNEQFF; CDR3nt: TGCAGCGTGCAGCGGGGTTCCTACAATGAGCAGTTCTTC
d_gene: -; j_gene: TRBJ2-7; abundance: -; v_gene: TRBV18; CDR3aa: CASSPRWGANEQYF; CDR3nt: TGTGCCAGCTCACCGCGATGGGGGGCCAACGAGCAGTACTTC
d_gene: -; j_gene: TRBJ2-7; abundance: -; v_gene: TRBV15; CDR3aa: CATSLMREQYF; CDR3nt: TGTGCCACCAGCCTCATGAGGGAGCAGTACTTC
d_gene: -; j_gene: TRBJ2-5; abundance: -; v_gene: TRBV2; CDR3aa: CATTTGGETQYF; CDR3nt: TGTGCCACAACGACGGGTGGAGAGACCCAGTACTTC
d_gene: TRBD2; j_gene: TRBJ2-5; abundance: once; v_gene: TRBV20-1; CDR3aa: CSARGGLAVETQYF; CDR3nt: TGCAGTGCTAGAGGGGGACTAGCCGTCGAGACCCAGTACTTC
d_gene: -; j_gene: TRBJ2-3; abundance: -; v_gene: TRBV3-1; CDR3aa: CASSQDSFTDTQYF; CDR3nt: TGTGCCAGCAGCCAAGATTCTTTCACAGATACGCAGTATTTT
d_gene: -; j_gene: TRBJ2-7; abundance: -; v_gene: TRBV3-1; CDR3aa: CASSQEGTQSSYEQYF; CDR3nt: TGTGCCAGCAGCCAAGAGGGGACCCAGAGCTCCTACGAGCAGTACTTC
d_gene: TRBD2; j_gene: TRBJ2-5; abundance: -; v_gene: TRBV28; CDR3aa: CASSSTSGTEQETQYF; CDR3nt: TGTGCCAGCAGTTCGACTAGCGGCACTGAACAAGAGACCCAGTACTTC
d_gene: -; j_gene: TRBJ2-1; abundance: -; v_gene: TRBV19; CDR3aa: CASSIEGRGEQFF; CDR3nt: TGTGCCAGTAGTATAGAGGGCAGGGGTGAGCAGTTCTTC
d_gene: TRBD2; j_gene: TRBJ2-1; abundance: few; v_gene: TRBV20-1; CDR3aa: CSAKLAGGYNEQFF; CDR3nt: TGCAGTGCTAAACTAGCGGGAGGTTACAATGAGCAGTTCTTC
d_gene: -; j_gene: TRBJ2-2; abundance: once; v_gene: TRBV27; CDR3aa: CASSFLPGELFF; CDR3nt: TGTGCCAGCAGTTTTCTTCCCGGGGAGCTGTTTTTT